This paragraph reports one T cell receptor beta chain. The antigen remains unidentified. An end of the junction does not agree with germline; a read error may underlie this. These data come from a study of cytomegalovirus exposure and HLA in healthy donors. Overall study results and limits: Another analysis was done later, and it associated more than 15,000 TCR beta sequences with HLA alleles at 0.05 false discovery rate.

Primers: 60 Vbeta forward and 13 Jbeta reverse. TCRdb keeps only in-frame clones here, not all; method: immunoSEQ multiplex PCR. Of more than 80,000 clones listed, approximately 70% are singletons. CDR1 MNHEY and CDR2 SVGAGI come from the germline V gene. CDR3 length: 12 amino acids. What was sequenced was PBMCs. The receptor was derived from a man between 50 and 59 years old in good health and CMV-seronegative. The V and J genes are TRBV6-5 and TRBJ2-7; D may be TRBD2 (7 bases). CDR3 sequence reads: CASSYSGGTPVF. The CDR3 nucleotides are TGTGCCAGCAGTTACTCGGGGGGGACACCTGTTTTC.